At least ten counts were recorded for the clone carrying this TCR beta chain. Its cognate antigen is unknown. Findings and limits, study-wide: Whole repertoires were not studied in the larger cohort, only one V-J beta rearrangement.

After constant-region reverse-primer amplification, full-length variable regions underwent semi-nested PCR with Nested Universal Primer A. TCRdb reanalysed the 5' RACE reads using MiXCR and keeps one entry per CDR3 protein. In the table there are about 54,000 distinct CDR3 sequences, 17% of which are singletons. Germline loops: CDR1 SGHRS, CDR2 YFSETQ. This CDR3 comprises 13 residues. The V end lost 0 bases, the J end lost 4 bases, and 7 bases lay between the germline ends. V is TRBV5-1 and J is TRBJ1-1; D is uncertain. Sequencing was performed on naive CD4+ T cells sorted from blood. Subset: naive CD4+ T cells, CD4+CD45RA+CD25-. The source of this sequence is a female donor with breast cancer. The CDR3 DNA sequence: TGCGCCAGCAGCTTGGAGGGTGGCACTGAAGCTTTCTTT. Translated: CASSLEGGTEAFF.